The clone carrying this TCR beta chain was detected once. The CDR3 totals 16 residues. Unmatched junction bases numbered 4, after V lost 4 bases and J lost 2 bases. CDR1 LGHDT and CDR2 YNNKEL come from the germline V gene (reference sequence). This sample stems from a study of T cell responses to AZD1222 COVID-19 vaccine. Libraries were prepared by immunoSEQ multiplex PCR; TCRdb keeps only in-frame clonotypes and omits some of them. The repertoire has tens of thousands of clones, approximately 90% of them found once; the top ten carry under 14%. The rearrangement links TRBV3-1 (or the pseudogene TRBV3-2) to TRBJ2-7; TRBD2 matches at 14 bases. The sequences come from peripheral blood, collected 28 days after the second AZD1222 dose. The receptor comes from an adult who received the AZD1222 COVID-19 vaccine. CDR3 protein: CASSRLGLAGAYEQYF. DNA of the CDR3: TGTGCCAGCAGCCGGTTGGGACTAGCGGGGGCCTACGAGCAGTACTTC.